This T cell receptor (beta chain) was found in a study of blood T cell repertoires in COVID-19. Study-level background: The analysed material was cDNA or gDNA that came from T cells, B-cell-depleted T cells, or PBMCs.

In the original analysis: Amplification of reference gene primers was used by the study to estimate nucleated cell counts. Profiling relied on immunoSEQ multiplex PCR, and the TCRdb table lists in-frame clones only, not all of them. That table furnishes V, J and clone size, whereas the DNA furnished D and trimming. The sample includes 220,000 or so clones, 92% of them seen just once. Per the germline V gene, CDR1 is KGHSH and CDR2 is LQKENI. Trimming took 5 bases from V and 5 from J; bases not matched to a gene: 16. This CDR3 comprises 17 residues. Material for sequencing was peripheral blood. The chain combines TRBV18 with TRBJ2-5, with 8 bases matching TRBD1. The sequence was obtained from a man between 60 and 75 years old with COVID-19, enrolled during active disease. The CDR3 loop is CASSSILDREELETQYF. In DNA, the CDR3 is TGTGCCAGCTCATCGATTTTGGACAGGGAGGAATTGGAGACCCAGTACTTC.